This T cell receptor (beta chain) is from a study of blood T cell repertoires in COVID-19. Germline assignment: CDR1 SGHAT and CDR2 FQNNGV. After removal of 5 bases from V and 6 bases from J, the junction contained 4 bases not matched to a gene. There are 13 residues in the CDR3. Recruits, aged roughly 18 to 95 years, lived in about two dozen US areas. In assigning cohorts, the study relied on participant-reported clinical history. The study counted Cohort 3 donors as recovered given two negative PCRs, clearance, or symptom resolution. In the authors' workflow: The assay estimated nucleated cells by amplifying reference gene primers. The data were produced by immunoSEQ multiplex PCR, yet TCRdb's version contains in-frame clones alone and is incomplete. V, J and clone size are those of that table, while D and trimming were read from the DNA. Here the sample spans around 310,000 clones, nearly 90% being singletons.

The sequenced sample consisted of PBMCs or T cells enriched from blood (not recorded which). The gene calls are TRBV11-2 and TRBJ2-4, with TRBD1 matching 7 bases. This receptor was obtained from a woman between 25 and 40 years old who had recovered from COVID-19. The CDR3 DNA reads TGTGCCAGCAGCGGGGGACAGCTAAACATTCAGTACTTC. Its protein is CASSGGQLNIQYF.